The rows below give T cell receptor beta chains drawn from one sample of a study of blood T cell dynamics during melanoma immunotherapy. TCRdb's table, derived via immunoSEQ multiplex PCR, lists solely in-frame clones and lacks some. The repertoire holds more than 4,000 clones, around 84% seen once, with approximately 15% in the top ten. This specimen was blood, taken from a patient treated with checkpoint blockade. The receptor set was obtained from a human donor with melanoma. Each CDR3 is given with its conserved first and last residue. A D gene is named only where the DNA matches it firmly. Only some rows state a clone size, as once, few, many or a class for expanded clones.

v_gene	abundance	d_gene	j_gene	CDR3aa	CDR3nt
TRBV6-4	.	.	TRBJ1-6	CASSERADLNSPLHF	TGTGCCAGCAGTGAAAGGGCAGACCTCAATTCACCCCTCCACTTT
TRBV7-2	.	TRBD1	TRBJ1-4	CASSQTGGDRKLFF	TGTGCCAGCAGCCAGACAGGGGGGGACCGAAAACTGTTTTTT
TRBV10-3	.	TRBD1	TRBJ2-7	CASRDRDTYEQYF	TGTGCCAGCCGTGACAGGGATACCTACGAGCAGTACTTC
TRBV5-3	.	TRBD1	TRBJ1-3	CARSRQGAARNTIYF	TGTGCCAGAAGCAGACAGGGGGCTGCGAGAAACACCATATATTTT
TRBV16	.	.	TRBJ1-1	CASSLSGNTEAFF	TGTGCCAGCAGCCTTTCCGGGAACACTGAAGCTTTCTTT
TRBV29-1	.	.	TRBJ2-6	CSVSLSGANVLTF	TGCAGCGTCTCCCTCTCTGGGGCCAACGTCCTGACTTTC
TRBV7-9	.	.	TRBJ1-1	CASRPTGTRTEAFF	TGTGCCAGCAGGCCTACAGGTACGAGGACTGAAGCTTTCTTT
TRBV4-1	.	.	TRBJ1-3	CASSQDPGNTIYF	TGCGCCAGCAGCCAAGATCCTGGAAACACCATATATTTT
TRBV7-7	.	TRBD1	TRBJ2-3	CASSQTGGADTQYF	TGTGCTAGCAGCCAAACAGGGGGCGCAGATACGCAGTATTTT
TRBV4-1	once	.	TRBJ2-5	CASSQASTFQETQYF	TGCGCCAGCAGCCAGGCTTCGACTTTTCAAGAGACCCAGTACTTC
TRBV4-1	.	TRBD2	TRBJ2-1	CASSQDGLAGAYNEQFF	TGCGCCAGCAGCCAAGACGGGCTAGCGGGGGCCTACAATGAGCAGTTCTTC
TRBV12-5	.	.	TRBJ1-4	CASGRNELFF	TGTGCTAGTGGCCGAAATGAGCTGTTTTTT
TRBV6-5	.	TRBD1	TRBJ1-2	CASSTGQLSWDGYTF	TGTGCCAGCAGTACGGGACAGCTGTCTTGGGATGGCTACACCTTC
TRBV6-5	once	TRBD1	TRBJ1-2	CASSYRGRWNGYTF	TGTGCCAGCAGTTACAGGGGGCGGTGGAATGGCTACACCTTC
TRBV28	.	TRBD2	TRBJ2-3	CASRAGGVKDTQYF	TGTGCCAGCAGGGCGGGGGGGGTTAAAGATACGCAGTATTTT
TRBV6-5	.	.	TRBJ2-6	CASRTGSSGANVLTF	TGTGCCAGCAGGACAGGAAGCTCTGGGGCCAACGTCCTGACTTTC
TRBV4-3	.	.	TRBJ2-7	CASSQDRRYEQYF	TGCGCCAGCAGCCAAGATAGACGCTACGAGCAGTACTTC
TRBV7-9	.	.	TRBJ1-4	CASSFQATNEKLFF	TGTGCCAGCAGCTTCCAGGCAACTAATGAAAAACTGTTTTTT
TRBV28	once	TRBD1	TRBJ2-7	CASRTGQGPYEQYF	TGTGCCAGCAGAACGGGACAGGGTCCCTACGAGCAGTACTTC
TRBV2	.	.	TRBJ1-1	CASSVFQTGNTEAFF	TGTGCCAGCAGTGTGTTCCAAACAGGCAACACTGAAGCTTTCTTT
TRBV7-2	.	.	TRBJ1-6	CASSLESTIRYNSPLHF	TGTGCCAGCAGCTTAGAGTCAACGATCCGCTATAATTCACCCCTCCACTTT
TRBV18	.	TRBD1	TRBJ1-4	CASSPRQGLNEKLFF	TGTGCCAGCTCACCACGACAGGGGCTAAATGAAAAACTGTTTTTT
TRBV29-1	.	.	TRBJ1-1	CSVGSRAKAFF	TGCAGCGTGGGTTCGCGGGCCAAAGCTTTCTTT
TRBV19	.	.	TRBJ2-7	CASTPAGSIYEQYF	TGTGCCAGTACCCCGGCGGGGTCGATCTACGAGCAGTACTTC
TRBV6-5	.	TRBD1	TRBJ2-2	CASSQQGSGELFF	TGTGCCAGCAGTCAACAGGGGTCCGGGGAGCTGTTTTTT
TRBV27	few	TRBD1	TRBJ1-5	CASSRGGSSLAPQHF	TGTGCCAGCAGCCGAGGGGGCAGCTCGCTGGCGCCCCAGCATTTT
TRBV6-6	.	.	TRBJ1-2	CASTLASASGGYTF	TGTGCCAGCACCCTAGCCTCAGCTTCGGGAGGCTACACCTTC